This T cell receptor beta chain was identified in a study of blood T cells in healthy people across ages. Caucasian individuals from Russia who were healthy and aged roughly 6 to 100 acted as donors. Next came a second PCR, run for roughly 6 to 11 cycles, which used a sample-barcoded 5' primer along with a J-beta primer mix. TCRdb re-called the 5' RACE reads through MiXCR, storing one row per CDR3 protein. Of around 1.7 million distinct CDR3 sequences in the sample, 28% were seen once. Germline CDR1 and CDR2: SGHRS and YFSETQ. The CDR3 is made up of 14 amino acids. Notes on this clonotype: A read error may produce the germline difference seen at one junction end.

The source is a young woman in good health. V is TRBV5-1 and J is TRBJ1-1; D uncertain. The sequenced sample consisted of blood. CDR3 amino acids: CASSLDGMGTEAFF. The CDR3 DNA follows: TGTGCCAGCTCACTCGATGGGATGGGCACTGAAGCTTTCTTT.